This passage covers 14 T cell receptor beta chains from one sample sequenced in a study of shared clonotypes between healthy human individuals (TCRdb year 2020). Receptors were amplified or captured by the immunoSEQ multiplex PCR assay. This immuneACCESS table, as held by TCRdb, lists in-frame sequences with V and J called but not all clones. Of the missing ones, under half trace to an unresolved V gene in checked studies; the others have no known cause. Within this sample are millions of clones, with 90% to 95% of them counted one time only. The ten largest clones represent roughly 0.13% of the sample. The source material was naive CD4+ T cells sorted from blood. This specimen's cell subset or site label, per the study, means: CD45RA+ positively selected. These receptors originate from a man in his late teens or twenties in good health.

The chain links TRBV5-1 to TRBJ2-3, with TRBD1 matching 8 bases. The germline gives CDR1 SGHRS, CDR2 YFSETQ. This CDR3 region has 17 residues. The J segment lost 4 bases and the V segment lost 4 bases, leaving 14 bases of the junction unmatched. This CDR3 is CASSPNDGTGWADTQYF. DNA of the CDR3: TGCGCCAGCAGCCCTAATGACGGGACAGGTTGGGCAGATACGCAGTATTTT.

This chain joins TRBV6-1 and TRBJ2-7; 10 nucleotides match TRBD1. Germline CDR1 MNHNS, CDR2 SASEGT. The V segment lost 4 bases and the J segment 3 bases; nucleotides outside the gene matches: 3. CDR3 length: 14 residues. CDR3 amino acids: CASSARTGGYEQYF. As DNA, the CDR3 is TGTGCCAGCAGTGCCCGGACAGGGGGCTACGAGCAGTACTTC.

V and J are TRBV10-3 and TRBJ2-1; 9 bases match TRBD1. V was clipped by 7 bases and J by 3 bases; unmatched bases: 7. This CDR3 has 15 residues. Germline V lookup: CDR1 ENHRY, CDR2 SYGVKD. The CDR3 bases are TGTGCCATCACCGCGGGACAGGGAGGCTACAATGAGCAGTTCTTC. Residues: CAITAGQGGYNEQFF.

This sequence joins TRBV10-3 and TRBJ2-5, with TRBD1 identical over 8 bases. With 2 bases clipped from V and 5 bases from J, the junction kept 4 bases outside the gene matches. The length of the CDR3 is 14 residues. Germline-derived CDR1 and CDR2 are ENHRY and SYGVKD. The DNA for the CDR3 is TGTGCCATCAGTGAGGGCAGGGGGCTGGAGACCCAGTACTTC. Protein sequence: CAISEGRGLETQYF.

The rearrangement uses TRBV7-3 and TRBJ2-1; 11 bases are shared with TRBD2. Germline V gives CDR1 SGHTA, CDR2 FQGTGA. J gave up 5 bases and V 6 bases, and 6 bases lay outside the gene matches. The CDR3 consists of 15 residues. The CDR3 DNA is TGTGCCAGCAGTTCGACTAGCGGGGTTGACAATGAGCAGTTCTTC. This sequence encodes CASSSTSGVDNEQFF.

The CDR3 nucleotides read TGTGCCAGCAGCTTTGGGGGTAATCAGCCCCAGCATTTT. Translating gives CASSFGGNQPQHF. V gene TRBV7-6 combines with J gene TRBJ1-5; TRBD1 is a possible D gene (5 bases). This CDR3 has 13 amino acids. The ends were cut back, 3 bases at V and 4 bases at J, with 7 bases in the middle. CDR1 is SGHVS and CDR2 is FNYEAQ in the germline V gene.

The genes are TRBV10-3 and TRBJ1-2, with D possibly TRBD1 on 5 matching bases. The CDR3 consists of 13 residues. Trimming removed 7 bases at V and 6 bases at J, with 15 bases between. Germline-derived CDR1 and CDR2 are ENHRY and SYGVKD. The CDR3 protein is CAITPGREDGYTF. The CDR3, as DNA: TGTGCCATCACCCCGGGACGGGAGGATGGCTACACCTTC.

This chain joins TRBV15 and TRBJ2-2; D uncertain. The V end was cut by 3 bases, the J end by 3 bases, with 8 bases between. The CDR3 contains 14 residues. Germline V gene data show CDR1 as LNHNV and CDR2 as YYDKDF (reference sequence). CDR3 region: CATSRTGYTGELFF. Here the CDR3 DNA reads TGTGCCACCAGCAGGACTGGATACACCGGGGAGCTGTTTTTT.

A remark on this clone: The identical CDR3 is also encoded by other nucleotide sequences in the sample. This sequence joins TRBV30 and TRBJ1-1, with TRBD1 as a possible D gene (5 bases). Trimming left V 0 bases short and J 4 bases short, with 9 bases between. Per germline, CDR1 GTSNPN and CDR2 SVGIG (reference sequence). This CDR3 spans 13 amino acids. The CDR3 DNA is TGTGCCTGGAGTGTGTGGGGGACCACTGAAGCTTTCTTT. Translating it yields CAWSVWGTTEAFF.

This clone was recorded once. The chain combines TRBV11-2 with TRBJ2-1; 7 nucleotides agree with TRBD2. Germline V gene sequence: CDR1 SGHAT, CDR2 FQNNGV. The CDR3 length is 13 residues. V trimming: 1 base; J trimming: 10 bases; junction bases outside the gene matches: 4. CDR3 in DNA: TGTGCCAGCAGCTTAGGACTAGCCGTGGAGCAGTTCTTC. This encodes CASSLGLAVEQFF.

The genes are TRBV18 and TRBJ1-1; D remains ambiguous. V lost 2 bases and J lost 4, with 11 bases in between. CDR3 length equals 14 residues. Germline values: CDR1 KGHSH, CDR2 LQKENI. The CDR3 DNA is TGTGCCAGCTCACCAATTGACGCCGGCACTGAAGCTTTCTTT. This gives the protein CASSPIDAGTEAFF. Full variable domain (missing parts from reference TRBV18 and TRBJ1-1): NAGVMQNPRHLVRRRGQEARLRCSPMKGHSHVYWYRQLPEEGLKFMVYLQKENIIDESGMPKERFSAEFPKEGPSILRIQQVVRGDSAAYFCASSPIDAGTEAFFGQGTRLTVV.

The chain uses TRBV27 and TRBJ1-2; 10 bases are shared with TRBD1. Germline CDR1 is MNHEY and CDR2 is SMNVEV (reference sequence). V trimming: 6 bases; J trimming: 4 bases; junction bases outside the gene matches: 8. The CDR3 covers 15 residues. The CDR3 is CASRAEGQGFYGYTF. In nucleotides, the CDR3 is TGTGCCAGCAGGGCTGAGGGACAGGGGTTCTATGGCTACACCTTC.

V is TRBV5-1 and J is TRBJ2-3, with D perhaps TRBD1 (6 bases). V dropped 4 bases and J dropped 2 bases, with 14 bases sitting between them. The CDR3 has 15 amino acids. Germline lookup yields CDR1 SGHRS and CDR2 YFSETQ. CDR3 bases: TGCGCCAGCAGCAGGACAGCCCCGAACACAGATACGCAGTATTTT. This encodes CASSRTAPNTDTQYF.

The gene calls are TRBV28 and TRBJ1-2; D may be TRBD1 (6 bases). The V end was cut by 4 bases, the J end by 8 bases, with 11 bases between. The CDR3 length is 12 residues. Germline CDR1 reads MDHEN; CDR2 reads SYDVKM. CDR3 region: CASSSSGAGYTF. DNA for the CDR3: TGTGCCAGCAGTTCCTCAGGGGCCGGCTACACCTTC.